This T cell receptor (beta chain) is drawn from a study of early T cells in non-severe SARS-CoV-2 infection. On the study more broadly: The sequenced material was bulk RNA from unsorted whole blood, and its chains were unpaired. Points from the study as a whole: VDJdb matching, biased toward anti-spike CD8 responses, missed private and CD4 specificities.

With 0 bases removed from V and 4 bases from J, the gap between germline ends came to 1 base. CDR3 size: 11 residues. The V gene's germline CDR1 is SGHDT and CDR2 YYEEEE. The TCR library protocol was used to attach unique molecular identifiers. These identifiers were attached to individual cDNA molecules. TCRdb independently ran MiXCR on the 5' RACE reads; one entry per CDR3 protein. The table lists tens of thousands of distinct CDR3 sequences, 7.1% of them singletons, with roughly 5.1% in the top ten. This clonotype was detected only a few times. No antigen is known for it. This receptor was taken from an adult who was a healthcare worker with PCR-confirmed SARS-CoV-2 infection or an uninfected control (not recorded which). The chain uses TRBV5-6 and TRBJ1-1; no definite D call. The material sequenced was whole blood. The CDR3 DNA is TGTGCCAGCAGCTTGGCCACTGAAGCTTTCTTT. Translation: CASSLATEAFF.